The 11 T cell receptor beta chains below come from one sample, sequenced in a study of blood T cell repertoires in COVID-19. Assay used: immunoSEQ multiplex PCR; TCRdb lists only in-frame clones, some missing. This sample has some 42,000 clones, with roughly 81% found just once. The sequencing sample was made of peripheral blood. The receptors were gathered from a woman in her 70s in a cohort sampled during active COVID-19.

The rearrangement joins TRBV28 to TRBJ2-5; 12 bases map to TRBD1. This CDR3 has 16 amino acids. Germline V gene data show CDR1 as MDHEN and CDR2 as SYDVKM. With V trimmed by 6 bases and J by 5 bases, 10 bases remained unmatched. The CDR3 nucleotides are TGTGCCAGCAGATCCGGGACAGGGGGCGTACGGGAGACCCAGTACTTC. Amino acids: CASRSGTGGVRETQYF.

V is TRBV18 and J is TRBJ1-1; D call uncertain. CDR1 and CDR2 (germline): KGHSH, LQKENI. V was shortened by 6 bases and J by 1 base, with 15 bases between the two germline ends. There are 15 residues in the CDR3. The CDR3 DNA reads TGTGCCAGCTCCGAGACGGGTGTACGGAACACTGAAGCTTTCTTT. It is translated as CASSETGVRNTEAFF.

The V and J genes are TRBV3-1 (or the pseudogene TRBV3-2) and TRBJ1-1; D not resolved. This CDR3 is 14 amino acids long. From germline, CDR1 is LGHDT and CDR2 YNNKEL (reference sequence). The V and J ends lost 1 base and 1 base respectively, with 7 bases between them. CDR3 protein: CASSQASGNTEAFF. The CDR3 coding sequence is TGTGCCAGCAGCCAAGCCAGCGGGAACACTGAAGCTTTCTTT.

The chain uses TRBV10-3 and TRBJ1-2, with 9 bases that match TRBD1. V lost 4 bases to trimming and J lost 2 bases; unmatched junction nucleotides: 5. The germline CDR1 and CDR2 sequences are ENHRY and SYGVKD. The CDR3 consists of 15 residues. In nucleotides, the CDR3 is TGTGCCATCAGTGGGGGGACAGGGAGGAACTATGGCTACACCTTC. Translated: CAISGGTGRNYGYTF.

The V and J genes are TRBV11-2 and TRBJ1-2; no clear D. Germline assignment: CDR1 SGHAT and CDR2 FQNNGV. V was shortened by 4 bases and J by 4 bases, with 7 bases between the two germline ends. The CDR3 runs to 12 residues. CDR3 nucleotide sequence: TGTGCCAGCAGCTCGGGAAGCTATGGCTACACCTTC. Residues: CASSSGSYGYTF.

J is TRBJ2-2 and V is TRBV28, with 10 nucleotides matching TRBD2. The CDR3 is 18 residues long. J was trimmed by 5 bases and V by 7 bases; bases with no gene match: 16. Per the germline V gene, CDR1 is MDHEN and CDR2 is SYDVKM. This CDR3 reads CASTTGKLAGVRTGELFF. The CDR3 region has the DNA TGTGCCAGCACGACAGGGAAGCTAGCGGGAGTCAGAACCGGGGAGCTGTTTTTT.

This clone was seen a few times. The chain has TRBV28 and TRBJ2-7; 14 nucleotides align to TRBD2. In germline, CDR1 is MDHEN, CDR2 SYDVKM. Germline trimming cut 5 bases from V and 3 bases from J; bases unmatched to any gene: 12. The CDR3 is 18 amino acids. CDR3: CASSPYTWGLAGDYEQYF. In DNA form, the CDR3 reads TGTGCCAGCAGTCCATACACCTGGGGACTAGCGGGAGACTACGAGCAGTACTTC.

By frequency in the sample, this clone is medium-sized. CDR3 sequence (DNA): TGCGCCAGCAGTGAGTATGGGGGGACTGAAGCTTTCTTT. Translation gives CASSEYGGTEAFF. The gene calls are TRBV10-2 and TRBJ1-1; TRBD1 is a possible D gene (5 bases). Germline V gene data show CDR1 as WSHSY and CDR2 as SAAADI. The CDR3 runs to 13 residues. The V end was cut by 1 base, the J end by 5 bases, with 8 bases between.

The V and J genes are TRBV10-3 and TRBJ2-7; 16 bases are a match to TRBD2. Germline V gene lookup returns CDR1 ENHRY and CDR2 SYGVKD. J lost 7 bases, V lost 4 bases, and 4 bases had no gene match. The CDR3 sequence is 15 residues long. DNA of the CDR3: TGTGCCATCAGTGGGGGACTAGCGGGAGGGTGGGAGCAGTACTTC. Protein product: CAISGGLAGGWEQYF.

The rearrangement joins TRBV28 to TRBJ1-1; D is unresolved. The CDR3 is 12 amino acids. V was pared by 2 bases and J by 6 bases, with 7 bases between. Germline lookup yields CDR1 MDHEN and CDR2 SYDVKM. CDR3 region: CASSLARSEAFF. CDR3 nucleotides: TGTGCCAGCAGTTTAGCCAGGTCTGAAGCTTTCTTT.

The CDR3 spells CASQHRVPPYEQYF. Here the CDR3 DNA reads TGTGCCAGCCAGCACAGGGTACCCCCCTACGAGCAGTACTTC. The chain carries TRBV6-5 and TRBJ2-7; D might be TRBD1 (6 bases). Trimming left V 8 bases short and J 2 bases short, with 16 bases between. Germline loops: CDR1 MNHEY, CDR2 SVGAGI. This CDR3 contains 14 residues.